This TCR beta chain was recorded in a study of OX40 agonist ivuxolimab in advanced cancers. Study summary: Age averaged 60 years (range roughly 20 to 90), and just over 80% were male.

This clone was found a few times. Its antigen is currently unknown. At one boundary the junction diverges from the germline segment, which might be a read error. A history of autoimmune disease or systemic immunosuppression excluded patients. The CDR3 consists of 15 residues. Germline values: CDR1 SSHAT, CDR2 FNYEAQ (reference sequence). Study-level findings and limits: On average, CD8+ T cells had more expanded clones than CD4+. By week 6 at 0.1 to 3.0 mg/kg, blood CD4+ and CD8+ T cells had expanded clonally.

Clones were sequenced by immunoSEQ multiplex PCR, and TCRdb holds only the in-frame ones, with some missing. Of around 51,000 clones detected, over 65% appear once; the ten largest clones hold under 2.5%. This TCR came from an adult with an advanced solid tumor such as melanoma, head and neck, liver or kidney cancer. The chain is built from TRBV7-7 and TRBJ2-3; TRBD2 matches 8 bases. The sequences come from CD4+ or CD8+ T cells sorted from blood, collected in a trial of the OX40 agonist ivuxolimab. The CDR3 spells CASSLSGSSTDTQYF. DNA for the CDR3: TGTGCTAGCAGTCTAAGCGGGAGCTCCACAGATACGCAGTATTTT.